Presented here are 31 T cell receptor beta chains from one specimen sequenced in a study of neurological immune-mediated disorders. Each CDR3 protein is one row after TCRdb ran MiXCR on the 5' RACE reads. The sample consists of 55,000 to 85,000 distinct CDR3 sequences, 3% to 4% of them appearing once. Sequenced: PBMCs. Receptor source: a woman in her 50s with multiple sclerosis.

This clonotype was counted at least ten times. V and J are TRBV7-2 and TRBJ1-5, with 7 bases fitting TRBD1. V was pared by 6 bases and J by 4 bases, with 6 bases of the junction left unmatched. The germline V gene has CDR1 SGHTA and CDR2 FQGNSA. The CDR3 length is 14 residues. The CDR3 here is CASSPTGWNQPQHF. DNA for the CDR3: TGTGCCAGCAGTCCGACAGGGTGGAATCAGCCCCAGCATTTT. Full variable domain (rest looked up from reference TRBV7-2 and TRBJ1-5): GAGVSQSPSNKVTEKGKDVELRCDPISGHTALYWYRQSLGQGLEFLIYFQGNSAPDKSGLPSDRFSAERTGGSVSTLTIQRTQQEDSAVYLCASSPTGWNQPQHFGDGTRLSIL.

The sample holds many counts of this clonotype. This rearrangement joins TRBV6-2 or TRBV6-3 to TRBJ2-7; D ambiguous. The CDR3 runs 15 residues. Trimming removed 0 bases from V and 3 bases from J, with 12 bases in between. Germline V gene data show CDR1 as MNHEY and CDR2 as SVGEGT. CDR3 region: CASSYSKAGFYEQYF. In nucleotides, the CDR3 is TGTGCCAGCAGTTACTCGAAGGCCGGATTCTACGAGCAGTACTTC.

This clonotype has ten or more counts. The chain is built from TRBV12-3 or TRBV12-4 and TRBJ1-6; possible D gene TRBD1, 6 bases. The germline V and J ends were trimmed by 7 bases and 10 bases, with 23 bases remaining between them. This CDR3 is 16 amino acids long. CDR3 coding DNA: TGTGCCAGCACTCTCACCGGGGGCTCAGGGGTCTCACCCCTCCACTTT. Its protein product is CASTLTGGSGVSPLHF.

This clonotype appeared many times. This rearrangement joins TRBV7-8 to TRBJ1-6; 8 bases match TRBD1. This CDR3 region has 16 residues. Germline V gene data show CDR1 as SGHVS and CDR2 as FQNEAQ. Losses at the gene ends were 5 bases for V and 9 bases for J; bases not matched to a gene: 12. CDR3 sequence reads: CASSPRQGLKGSPLHF. The CDR3 region has the DNA TGTGCCAGCAGCCCAAGACAGGGGCTGAAAGGTTCACCCCTCCACTTT.

Ten or more counts support this clonotype. This chain joins TRBV3-1 and TRBJ1-5; the D gene is possibly TRBD1 (5 bases). The CDR3 runs to 15 residues. Deletions cut 3 bases from V and 0 bases from J, with 9 bases between. Germline lookup yields CDR1 LGHDT and CDR2 YNNKEL (reference sequence). In DNA form, the CDR3 reads TGTGCCAGCAGCCAGGGGGATAATAGCAATCAGCCCCAGCATTTT. The encoded protein is CASSQGDNSNQPQHF. Full variable domain (outside the CDR3, taken from reference TRBV3-1 and TRBJ1-5): DTAVSQTPKYLVTQMGNDKSIKCEQNLGHDTMYWYKQDSKKFLKIMFSYNNKELIINETVPNRFSPKSPDKAHLNLHINSLELGDSAVYFCASSQGDNSNQPQHFGDGTRLSIL.

The table lists this clonotype with many counts. This rearrangement joins TRBV6-2 or TRBV6-3 to TRBJ2-3, with no clear D. Germline values: CDR1 MNHEY, CDR2 SVGEGT. V shed 5 bases and J shed 7 bases, with 10 bases lying between them. The CDR3 is 12 residues long. The CDR3 DNA is TGTGCCAGCAGTGTGGCTGTAAATACGCAGTATTTT. Protein: CASSVAVNTQYF.

This clonotype was recorded many times. V gene TRBV7-8 combines with J gene TRBJ2-1, with unresolved D. The germline CDR1 and CDR2 sequences are SGHVS and FQNEAQ. This CDR3 has 13 residues. Trimming pared 5 bases from V and 3 bases from J, leaving 8 bases between. The CDR3 loop is CASSQISYNEQFF. CDR3 DNA sequence: TGTGCCAGCAGCCAAATCAGCTACAATGAGCAGTTCTTC.

This clonotype was seen ten or more times. The chain combines TRBV5-1 with TRBJ1-1; 7 nucleotides line up with TRBD1. Germline trimming cut 2 bases from V and 1 base from J; bases unmatched to any gene: 5. Germline V gene sequence: CDR1 SGHRS, CDR2 YFSETQ. The CDR3 length is 15 residues. The chain's CDR3 is CASSLSTGWNTEAFF. The CDR3 DNA follows: TGCGCCAGCAGCTTATCGACAGGGTGGAACACTGAAGCTTTCTTT. The full variable domain, rest sourced from reference TRBV5-1 and TRBJ1-1, is KAGVTQTPRYLIKTRGQQVTLSCSPISGHRSVSWYQQTPGQGLQFLFEYFSETQRNKGNFPGRFSGRQFSNSRSEMNVSTLELGDSALYLCASSLSTGWNTEAFFGQGTRLTVV.

This clonotype was detected ten times or more. V is TRBV2 and J is TRBJ1-5; the D is unclear. CDR1 is SNHLY, CDR2 FYNNEI, per germline. Trimming took off 8 bases at V and 4 bases at J, with 12 bases between the two ends. The CDR3 loop spans 13 amino acids. CDR3 loop: CASCMVENQPQHF. Here the CDR3 DNA reads TGTGCCAGCTGCATGGTTGAAAATCAGCCCCAGCATTTT.

This clonotype was detected many times. CDR3 bases: TGTGCCAGCAGCAAAAAGGACAGCTCCTACGAGCAGTACGTC. Protein sequence: CASSKKDSSYEQYV. The V and J genes are TRBV21-1 and TRBJ2-7. TRBV21-1 is designated a pseudogene. This CDR3 contains 14 residues.

Points on this clonotype: The junction and the germline gene differ at one end; a read error may be behind it. The CDR3 protein is CASSSPVTLGGSTLNF. The CDR3 bases are TGTGCCAGCAGTTCCCCCGTGACCTTAGGGGGTTCAACCCTCAACTTT. The rearrangement uses TRBV28 and TRBJ1-6; a weak D match, TRBD1 (6 bases). In germline, CDR1 is MDHEN, CDR2 SYDVKM. CDR3 length equals 16 residues.

This clonotype was counted a few times. This could be a read error, since a much larger clone is one nucleotide away. The rearrangement uses TRBV11-3 and TRBJ1-6; weak D call: TRBD1 (5 bases). The germline V gene has CDR1 SGHNT and CDR2 YENEEA. The CDR3 spans 13 residues. CDR3 sequence: CASSLQQGSHLHF. The CDR3 coding sequence is TGTGCCAGCAGCTTACAGCAGGGCTCACACCTCCACTTT. The full variable domain, with the rest looked up from reference TRBV11-3 and TRBJ1-6, is EAGVVQSPRYKIIEKKQPVAFWCNPISGHNTLYWYLQNLGQGPELLIRYENEEAVDDSQLPKDRFSAERLKGVDSTLKIQPAELGDSAVYLCASSLQQGSHLHFGNGTRLTVT.

The sample holds many counts of this clonotype. The J gene is TRBJ1-2, the V gene TRBV20-1; D gene uncertain. Per germline, CDR1 DFQATT and CDR2 SNEGSKA (reference sequence). The CDR3 covers 11 residues. Trimming took 2 bases from V and 3 from J, leaving 4 bases between them. In nucleotides, the CDR3 is TGCAGTGCTAGACCTGACTATGGCTACACCTTC. Translation: CSARPDYGYTF.

This clonotype was recorded at least ten times. The chain joins TRBV20-1 to TRBJ2-7; no clear D gene. The CDR3 covers 13 residues. V was clipped by 6 bases and J by 1 base, with 13 bases between them. Germline-derived CDR1 and CDR2 are DFQATT and SNEGSKA (reference sequence). The CDR3 nucleotides are TGCAGTGCCCGACCTGCACATTCCTACGAGCAGTACTTC. Translated: CSARPAHSYEQYF.

There are many counts of this clonotype. The chain is built from TRBV5-1 and TRBJ2-7; TRBD1 might be the D (5 bases). Trimming cost V 0 bases and J 6 bases, with 13 bases left between them. The germline V gene has CDR1 SGHRS and CDR2 YFSETQ. CDR3 length: 14 residues. CDR3 protein: CASSLDAFRGEQYV. The DNA of the CDR3 is TGCGCCAGCAGCTTGGACGCCTTTAGGGGCGAGCAGTACGTC.

This clonotype was picked up many times. The chain employs TRBV6-4 and TRBJ2-2, with 9 bases lining up with TRBD1. The CDR3 consists of 14 residues. Germline CDR1 is MRHNA and CDR2 is SNTAGT. V was pared by 6 bases and J by 6 bases, with 5 bases of the junction left unmatched. The CDR3 loop is CASRGTGKAGELFF. CDR3 coding DNA: TGTGCCAGCAGGGGGACAGGGAAAGCCGGGGAGCTGTTTTTT.

This clonotype was observed at least ten times. The rearrangement joins TRBV5-4 to TRBJ1-4, with TRBD1 matching 8 bases. V dropped 2 bases and J dropped 7; count of bases not matched to a gene: 7. Looked up from germline, CDR1 is SGHNT and CDR2 is YYREEE (reference sequence). The CDR3 runs to 15 residues. CDR3 nucleotides: TGTGCCAGCAGCTTCGAACGCGGGACAGGTGAAAAACTGTTTTTT. Residues: CASSFERGTGEKLFF.

This clonotype was observed at least ten times. CDR3 amino acids: CASRRGTGELFF. The CDR3 DNA reads TGTGCCAGCAGGAGGGGGACCGGGGAGCTGTTTTTT. J is TRBJ2-2 and V is TRBV28, with D perhaps matching TRBD1 (6 bases). Looked up from germline, CDR1 is MDHEN and CDR2 is SYDVKM. This CDR3 is 12 amino acids long. Trimming removed 6 bases from V and 5 bases from J, with 7 bases in between.

This clonotype appeared many times. The genes are TRBV5-1 and TRBJ1-2, with TRBD1 as a possible D gene (5 bases). Germline values: CDR1 SGHRS, CDR2 YFSETQ. This CDR3 region has 13 residues. Trimming took off 3 bases at V and 14 bases at J, with 20 bases between the two ends. The CDR3: CASSYKVGTADTF. The CDR3 nucleotides read TGCGCCAGCAGCTATAAGGTTGGGACGGCGGATACCTTC.

In this sample, this clonotype turned up many times. The V gene is TRBV28, the J gene TRBJ1-2; 7 positions agree with TRBD1. J was trimmed by 3 bases and V by 9 bases; bases with no gene match: 7. In germline, CDR1 is MDHEN, CDR2 SYDVKM. The CDR3 sequence is 13 residues long. For the CDR3, the DNA is TGTGCCAGTTGGGACAGCGAACACTATGGCTACACCTTC. Translated: CASWDSEHYGYTF.

This clonotype was observed a few times. Since a much larger clone is just one base distant, this may be a read error. CDR3 residues: CASSFKGASEAFF. The CDR3 coding sequence is TGCGCCAGCAGCTTTAAGGGGGCCTCTGAAGCTTTCTTT. This chain uses TRBV5-1 with TRBJ1-1, with 7 bases identical to TRBD1. V was clipped by 2 bases and J by 6 bases; unmatched bases: 4. The length of the CDR3 is 13 residues. Looked up from germline, CDR1 is SGHRS and CDR2 is YFSETQ.

This clonotype was observed at least ten times. The genes are TRBV20-1 and TRBJ1-2; no clear D gene. Germline V gene data show CDR1 as DFQATT and CDR2 as SNEGSKA (reference sequence). The germline V and J ends were trimmed by 3 bases and 2 bases, with 10 bases remaining between them. The CDR3 is 13 amino acids. The CDR3 loop is CSASRRVNYGYTF. CDR3 nucleotides: TGCAGTGCTAGTAGGAGGGTCAACTATGGCTACACCTTC.

In this sample, this clonotype turned up many times. The chain recombines TRBV6-6 with TRBJ1-1; 7 positions match TRBD1. Germline V gene sequence: CDR1 MNHNY, CDR2 SVGAGI (reference sequence). V shed 0 bases, J shed 1 base, and the junction held 2 bases outside the gene matches. There are 15 residues in the CDR3. This chain's CDR3 is CASSYSNRGNTEAFF. CDR3 bases: TGTGCCAGCAGTTACTCGAACAGGGGGAACACTGAAGCTTTCTTT.

This clonotype was recorded at least ten times. V gene TRBV5-6 combines with J gene TRBJ2-5, with D perhaps TRBD1 (6 bases). The CDR3 runs 17 residues. V was shortened by 1 base and J by 5 bases, with 21 bases between the two germline ends. Germline CDR1 reads SGHDT; CDR2 reads YYEEEE. Here the CDR3 reads CASSLHQWTAAGETQYF. The CDR3 DNA follows: TGTGCCAGCAGCTTGCATCAATGGACAGCGGCCGGGGAGACCCAGTACTTC.

This clonotype was recorded many times. The chain's CDR3 is CSASSPGQGLTGELFF. In nucleotides, the CDR3 is TGCAGTGCTAGTTCTCCGGGACAGGGTCTAACCGGGGAGCTGTTTTTT. V is TRBV20-1 and J is TRBJ2-2, with 9 bases fitting TRBD1. Germline V CDR1 and CDR2: DFQATT, SNEGSKA (reference sequence). V was pared by 3 bases and J by 5 bases, with 10 bases of the junction left unmatched. This CDR3 is 16 amino acids long.

This clonotype was detected ten times or more. This chain links TRBV28 with TRBJ1-2; no clear D. Germline assignment: CDR1 MDHEN and CDR2 SYDVKM. The CDR3 is 12 amino acids. Trimming pared 4 bases from V and 8 bases from J, leaving 11 bases between. The CDR3 region has the DNA TGTGCCAGCAGTTCCTACTTGGGAGGCTACACCTTC. Translating gives CASSSYLGGYTF.

This clonotype was observed at least ten times. V and J are TRBV4-2 and TRBJ1-4; unclear D gene. Germline V gene data show CDR1 as LGHNA and CDR2 as YNFKEQ. With 3 bases removed from V and 0 bases from J, the gap between germline ends came to 11 bases. The CDR3 runs to 16 residues. As DNA, the CDR3 is TGTGCCAGCAGCCAGACGGCCGGGGCAACTAATGAAAAACTGTTTTTT. Protein sequence: CASSQTAGATNEKLFF.

The table lists this clonotype with many counts. The V call is TRBV12-3 or TRBV12-4, the J call TRBJ2-7; D remains ambiguous. The V gene lost 2 bases and the J gene lost 3 bases, with 14 bases spanning the gap. This CDR3 has 15 residues. This chain's CDR3 is CASSLSRALNYEQYF. The CDR3 DNA reads TGTGCCAGCAGTTTATCCCGGGCCCTAAACTACGAGCAGTACTTC.

This clonotype appeared many times. The chain uses TRBV7-2 and TRBJ2-5; perhaps TRBD2 as D (6 bases). The V and J ends lost 3 bases and 6 bases respectively, with 11 bases between them. The CDR3 loop spans 13 amino acids. Germline assignment: CDR1 SGHTA and CDR2 FQGNSA. The CDR3 loop is CASSLGLTKTQYF. In nucleotides, the CDR3 is TGTGCCAGCAGCTTGGGACTTACAAAGACCCAGTACTTC.

The table lists this clonotype with a few counts. It may be a read error: a sequence one base away is much more abundant. The chain combines TRBV15 with TRBJ1-1; D uncertain. The CDR3 is 14 residues long. Germline V gene sequence: CDR1 LNHNV, CDR2 YYDKDF (reference sequence). The V gene lost 1 base and the J gene lost 3 bases, with 9 bases spanning the gap. The CDR3 is CATSRVKGDTEAFF. The CDR3 DNA follows: TGTGCCACCAGCAGAGTTAAGGGAGACACTGAAGCTTTCTTT.

This clonotype showed up many times. The V and J genes are TRBV12-3 or TRBV12-4 and TRBJ2-5, with 9 bases aligning to TRBD1. Unmatched junction bases numbered 5, after V lost 5 bases and J lost 1 base. CDR3 length: 15 amino acids. Here the CDR3 reads CASSAYRGPQETQYF. CDR3 bases: TGTGCCAGCAGTGCGTACAGGGGGCCCCAAGAGACCCAGTACTTC.